This T cell receptor (beta chain) was observed in a study of beta chain features in type 1 diabetes. The CDR3 is 14 residues long. V lost 0 bases and J 6 bases, leaving 12 bases between the germline ends. Germline V CDR1 and CDR2: SGHTA, FQGTGA. Notes on this clone: This CDR3 is also generated by other DNA sequences in the sample.

TCRB transcripts that were expressed got sequenced, as all of the isolated RNA had been reverse transcribed. The data were produced by immunoSEQ multiplex PCR, yet TCRdb's version contains in-frame clones alone and is incomplete. The table records some 220,000 clones, 11% of them present only once. The rearrangement joins TRBV7-3 to TRBJ2-7; D is tentatively TRBD1 or TRBD2 (5 bases each). Sequenced sample: central memory CD4+ T cells from blood. This receptor was identified in a man aged 18 to 30 in good health. Here the CDR3 reads CASSLTGRAGEQYF. In nucleotides, the CDR3 is TGTGCCAGCAGCTTAACGGGCAGGGCGGGCGAGCAGTACTTC.